The 32 T cell receptor beta chains given below trace back to one sample, sequenced in a study of shared clonotypes between healthy human individuals. TCRdb's table, derived via immunoSEQ multiplex PCR, lists solely in-frame clones and lacks some. The table records some 79,000 clones, 60% to 70% of them present only once. The sequencing input was memory CD8+ T cells sorted from blood. Subset given: CD45RO+ cells pooled with CCR7-negative TemRA cells. These receptor sequences come from a young man in good health.

This chain joins TRBV4-2 and TRBJ2-1; 10 nucleotides line up with TRBD2. The junction had 6 bases not matched to a gene; V was cut back by 2 bases and J by 2 bases. The germline gives CDR1 LGHNA, CDR2 YNFKEQ. This CDR3 has 17 residues. Here the CDR3 DNA reads TGTGCCAGCAGCCAAAAGGCGAGCGGGAGGGCCTACAATGAGCAGTTCTTC. Translation gives CASSQKASGRAYNEQFF.

At least ten counts were recorded for this clone. V and J are TRBV6-5 and TRBJ1-1; D gene uncertain. Looked up from germline, CDR1 is MNHEY and CDR2 is SVGAGI. The ends were cut back, 6 bases at V and 5 bases at J, with 16 bases in the middle. The CDR3 length is 14 residues. This CDR3 reads CASSSVNAATEAFF. The CDR3, as DNA: TGTGCCAGCAGCTCCGTGAATGCGGCTACTGAAGCTTTCTTT.

The chain combines TRBV5-1 with TRBJ2-5; TRBD2 might be the D (6 bases). CDR1 and CDR2 from the germline V gene are SGHRS and YFSETQ. Trimming left V 2 bases short and J 3 bases short, with 8 bases between. The CDR3 contains 13 residues. CDR3 sequence reads: CASSFGTEETQYF. Here the CDR3 DNA reads TGCGCCAGCAGCTTCGGGACTGAAGAGACCCAGTACTTC.

J is TRBJ2-5 and V is TRBV5-1, with TRBD2 as a possible D gene (8 bases). Germline CDR1 SGHRS, CDR2 YFSETQ. Trimming stripped 6 bases from V and 5 bases from J, with 17 bases between. The length of the CDR3 is 14 residues. The CDR3 sequence: CASKGAAGVETQYF. The CDR3 bases are TGCGCCAGCAAGGGGGCAGCGGGAGTGGAGACCCAGTACTTC.

V and J are TRBV19 and TRBJ1-4; D not resolved. CDR3 length: 15 residues. Trimming pared 5 bases from V and 1 base from J, leaving 11 bases between. The germline CDR1 and CDR2 sequences are LNHDA and SQIVND (reference sequence). CDR3 region: CASSHHGQTNEKLFF. CDR3 coding DNA: TGTGCCAGTAGTCACCACGGCCAAACTAATGAAAAACTGTTTTTT.

This clone was observed at least ten times. The chain uses TRBV2 and TRBJ2-7; D unclear. The V gene's germline CDR1 is SNHLY and CDR2 FYNNEI. The CDR3 sequence is 13 residues long. V gave up 4 bases and J gave up 0 bases, with 7 bases separating them. The CDR3 region is CASSGSHSYEQYF. Here the CDR3 DNA reads TGTGCCAGCAGTGGGAGTCACTCCTACGAGCAGTACTTC.

The chain joins TRBV7-2 to TRBJ2-2; 7 bases agree with TRBD2. The junction had 2 bases not matched to a gene; V was cut back by 5 bases and J by 2 bases. Germline values: CDR1 SGHTA, CDR2 FQGNSA. The CDR3 runs to 14 residues. CDR3 in DNA: TGTGCCAGCAGCGGGACTACAAACACCGGGGAGCTGTTTTTT. Amino acids: CASSGTTNTGELFF. Using reference TRBV7-2 and TRBJ2-2 for the parts outside the CDR3, the full variable domain is GAGVSQSPSNKVTEKGKDVELRCDPISGHTALYWYRQSLGQGLEFLIYFQGNSAPDKSGLPSDRFSAERTGGSVSTLTIQRTQQEDSAVYLCASSGTTNTGELFFGEGSRLTVL.

This clone is categorized as medium-sized (0.01 to 0.1%). The rearrangement uses TRBV7-9 and TRBJ2-7; D is undetermined. The V gene lost 5 bases and the J gene lost 2 bases, with 10 bases spanning the gap. The V gene's germline CDR1 is SEHNR and CDR2 FQNEAQ (reference sequence). CDR3 length equals 13 residues. The DNA of the CDR3 is TGTGCCAGCAGCCACTCGGAAACCTACGAGCAGTACTTC. Protein sequence: CASSHSETYEQYF.

V is TRBV4-3 and J is TRBJ2-7; 7 bases align to TRBD2. Germline V CDR1 and CDR2: LGHNA, YSLEER. The V gene end was trimmed by 3 bases and the J gene end by 7 bases; junction bases not matched to a gene: 12. This CDR3 contains 15 residues. CDR3 sequence: CASSQDASRELEQYF. In DNA form, the CDR3 reads TGCGCCAGCAGCCAGGACGCATCGCGGGAGCTTGAGCAGTACTTC.

The chain combines TRBV2 with TRBJ2-3, with D perhaps TRBD2 (6 bases). V lost 3 bases and J 0 bases, leaving 10 bases between the germline ends. Germline loops: CDR1 SNHLY, CDR2 FYNNEI. The CDR3 runs 15 residues. The CDR3 sequence: CASSEGLESTDTQYF. CDR3 DNA sequence: TGTGCCAGCAGTGAGGGACTCGAAAGCACAGATACGCAGTATTTT.

This clone has at least ten counts. This sequence joins TRBV10-3 and TRBJ2-1; D may be TRBD2 (6 bases). V shed 4 bases and J shed 0 bases, with 13 bases lying between them. The CDR3 loop spans 16 amino acids. Germline CDR1 and CDR2: ENHRY and SYGVKD. The CDR3: CAISVGSGSSYNEQFF. CDR3 in DNA: TGTGCCATCAGTGTCGGGAGCGGTAGCTCCTACAATGAGCAGTTCTTC.

Worth noting for this clone: Other nucleotide sequences from this sample produce the same CDR3. Here the CDR3 DNA reads TGTGCCAGCAGCCTCACCCGCGGCGAGCAGTACTTC. This gives the protein CASSLTRGEQYF. V gene TRBV11-3 combines with J gene TRBJ2-7; no clear D. Germline loops: CDR1 SGHNT, CDR2 YENEEA. The CDR3 covers 12 residues. V gave up 5 bases and J gave up 6 bases, with 11 bases separating them. Drawing the rest from reference TRBV11-3 and TRBJ2-7, the complete variable domain is EAGVVQSPRYKIIEKKQPVAFWCNPISGHNTLYWYLQNLGQGPELLIRYENEEAVDDSQLPKDRFSAERLKGVDSTLKIQPAELGDSAVYLCASSLTRGEQYFGPGTRLTVT.

V and J are TRBV7-2 and TRBJ2-7; D is perhaps TRBD1 or TRBD2 (5 bases each). CDR3 length: 14 residues. V lost 5 bases and J lost 3, with 14 bases in between. Germline assignment: CDR1 SGHTA and CDR2 FQGNSA. The CDR3 DNA follows: TGTGCCAGCAGCGGAGGACACCTCTTCTACGAGCAGTACTTC. Translated, it gives CASSGGHLFYEQYF.

This clone showed up just once. The V and J genes are TRBV28 and TRBJ2-7; D not resolved. CDR1 is MDHEN, CDR2 SYDVKM, per germline. The CDR3 length is 14 residues. The V and J ends lost 6 bases and 4 bases respectively, with 16 bases between them. The CDR3 bases are TGTGCCAGCAGGAAGGGCCAAACCCGATACGAGCAGTACTTC. This sequence encodes CASRKGQTRYEQYF.

The chain uses TRBV27 and TRBJ2-7; D is unresolved. Germline assignment: CDR1 MNHEY and CDR2 SMNVEV (reference sequence). Between the trimmed V and J ends, which lost 3 bases and 0 bases, there was a span of 9 bases. The CDR3 extends over 14 amino acids. The CDR3 bases are TGTGCCAGCAGTTTGGGAAGGAGCTCCTACGAGCAGTACTTC. Its protein is CASSLGRSSYEQYF.

This clone was recorded a few times. CDR3 nucleotide sequence: TGTGCCAGCAGCTTATGGGGACAGCTAGGGACCAACACTGAAGCTTTCTTT. Translation: CASSLWGQLGTNTEAFF. The chain joins TRBV7-9 to TRBJ1-1; 7 bases are a match to TRBD1. This CDR3 is 17 amino acids long. The V and J ends lost 2 bases and 2 bases, in that order; junction bases with no gene match: 11. Germline V CDR1 and CDR2: SEHNR, FQNEAQ (reference sequence).

The J gene is TRBJ2-7, the V gene TRBV7-9; 11 bases are a match to TRBD2. Trimming took 5 bases from V and 2 from J; bases not matched to a gene: 17. Germline CDR1 and CDR2: SEHNR and FQNEAQ (reference sequence). This CDR3 comprises 19 residues. CDR3 sequence (DNA): TGTGCCAGCAGCCCTCCGGTCGGCCTAGCGGGAGGCTATGCCTACGAGCAGTACTTC. This encodes CASSPPVGLAGGYAYEQYF.

The chain links TRBV7-9 to TRBJ2-7; D gene unclear. This CDR3 is built from 12 residues. V was shortened by 2 bases and J by 4 bases, with 6 bases between the two germline ends. Germline assignment: CDR1 SEHNR and CDR2 FQNEAQ (reference sequence). The CDR3 region is CASSLYGYEQYF. The CDR3 coding sequence is TGTGCCAGCAGCTTATATGGGTACGAGCAGTACTTC.

DNA of the CDR3: TGTGCCTGGAGTGGGACTAGCGGGAGTAGGGCAGATACGCAGTATTTT. Its protein is CAWSGTSGSRADTQYF. The chain combines TRBV30 with TRBJ2-3, with TRBD2 matching 13 bases. V lost 1 base and J lost 4; bases outside the gene matches: 5. Germline-derived CDR1 and CDR2 are GTSNPN and SVGIG (reference sequence). CDR3 length: 16 residues.

By share of the sample, this clone is medium-sized. V and J are TRBV6-4 and TRBJ1-4, with 7 nucleotides matching TRBD1. This CDR3 is 14 amino acids long. Trimming removed 2 bases from V and 3 bases from J; junction bases left unmatched: 0. Germline loops: CDR1 MRHNA, CDR2 SNTAGT. The CDR3 nucleotides read TGTGCCAGCAGTGACGGGACAGCTAATGAAAAACTGTTTTTT. It translates to CASSDGTANEKLFF.

This chain links TRBV27 with TRBJ2-6, with no clear D. The germline CDR1 and CDR2 sequences are MNHEY and SMNVEV (reference sequence). V lost 6 bases and J lost 0, with 12 bases in between. The length of the CDR3 is 16 residues. The CDR3 sequence is CASSGYLLSGANVLTF. As DNA, the CDR3 is TGTGCCAGCAGCGGGTATCTGCTCTCTGGGGCCAACGTCCTGACTTTC.

The CDR3 DNA sequence: TGTGCCAGCAGCTTACTAGCGGGAGGGTTGGAAGAGCAGTACTTC. It specifies CASSLLAGGLEEQYF. The gene calls are TRBV5-5 and TRBJ2-7; 13 bases are a match to TRBD2. The CDR3 runs to 15 residues. Germline lookup yields CDR1 SGHKS and CDR2 YYEKEE (reference sequence). Trimming removed 2 bases from V and 7 bases from J; junction bases left unmatched: 6. Drawing the rest from reference TRBV5-5 and TRBJ2-7, the complete variable domain is DAGVTQSPTHLIKTRGQQVTLRCSPISGHKSVSWYQQVLGQGPQFIFQYYEKEERGRGNFPDRFSARQFPNYSSELNVNALLLGDSALYLCASSLLAGGLEEQYFGPGTRLTVT.

The chain combines TRBV28 with TRBJ1-1; D remains ambiguous. The length of the CDR3 is 13 residues. The germline V and J ends were trimmed by 8 bases and 0 bases, with 10 bases remaining between them. Germline loops: CDR1 MDHEN, CDR2 SYDVKM. CDR3 bases: TGTGCCAGCTCCCTGGGGATGAACACTGAAGCTTTCTTT. It codes for CASSLGMNTEAFF.

This chain joins TRBV7-6 and TRBJ2-1; 8 bases match TRBD1. V lost 5 bases, J lost 3 bases, and 6 bases stayed unmatched. The CDR3 contains 15 residues. The germline gives CDR1 SGHVS, CDR2 FNYEAQ. CDR3 residues: CASSQGQVDYNEQFF. CDR3 DNA: TGTGCCAGCAGCCAGGGACAGGTCGACTACAATGAGCAGTTCTTC.

The V gene is TRBV5-6, the J gene TRBJ2-1; unclear D gene. CDR1 and CDR2 (germline): SGHDT, YYEEEE. The CDR3 consists of 15 residues. Deletions cut 2 bases from V and 0 bases from J, with 9 bases between. DNA of the CDR3: TGTGCCAGCAGCTTACCCAGGAGCTCCTACAATGAGCAGTTCTTC. It specifies CASSLPRSSYNEQFF.

The CDR3 coding sequence is TGCGCCAGCAGCCAAGCCGTCCCGGGACAGTCCTACGAGCAGTACTTC. It translates to CASSQAVPGQSYEQYF. The chain uses TRBV4-1 and TRBJ2-7; 7 nucleotides match TRBD1. V trimming: 1 base; J trimming: 1 base; junction bases outside the gene matches: 7. From germline, CDR1 is MGHRA and CDR2 YSYEKL. The CDR3 extends over 16 amino acids.

This chain joins TRBV29-1 and TRBJ2-5; TRBD1 agrees at 10 bases. The V gene end was trimmed by 1 base and the J gene end by 3 bases; junction bases not matched to a gene: 2. Germline CDR1 is SQVTM and CDR2 is ANQGSEA. This CDR3 has 14 residues. CDR3 DNA sequence: TGCAGCGTTGAAGGGGGGACAGGGGAAGAGACCCAGTACTTC. This encodes CSVEGGTGEETQYF.

The rearrangement uses TRBV11-3 and TRBJ1-4; D is possibly TRBD1 (5 bases). The length of the CDR3 is 18 residues. Germline lookup yields CDR1 SGHNT and CDR2 YENEEA. Trimming shortened V by 0 bases and J by 0 bases, and 14 bases separated the two germline ends. CDR3 coding DNA: TGTGCCAGCAGCTTAGAAGTGGCAGGGAGAGCAACTAATGAAAAACTGTTTTTT. Translated, it gives CASSLEVAGRATNEKLFF.

The gene calls are TRBV30 and TRBJ1-1; D unresolved. The germline V and J ends were trimmed by 1 base and 1 base, with 10 bases remaining between them. This CDR3 is 14 amino acids long. The germline gives CDR1 GTSNPN, CDR2 SVGIG (reference sequence). The CDR3 coding sequence is TGTGCCTGGAGTGAGGGCGGCAGGAACACTGAAGCTTTCTTT. This translates into CAWSEGGRNTEAFF.

This chain links TRBV27 with TRBJ2-1; D ambiguous. The germline V gene has CDR1 MNHEY and CDR2 SMNVEV (reference sequence). This CDR3 is built from 15 residues. Trimming pared 3 bases from V and 0 bases from J, leaving 9 bases between. The CDR3 coding sequence is TGTGCCAGCAGTTTCGGTCGGTCCTCCTACAATGAGCAGTTCTTC. The encoded protein is CASSFGRSSYNEQFF.

The rearrangement uses TRBV7-2 and TRBJ1-2; 10 bases are a match to TRBD1. The length of the CDR3 is 13 residues. V was pared by 4 bases and J by 5 bases, with 1 base of the junction left unmatched. Germline-derived CDR1 and CDR2 are SGHTA and FQGNSA. CDR3: CASSWTGGYGYTF. The CDR3, as DNA: TGTGCCAGCAGCTGGACAGGGGGGTATGGCTACACCTTC.

Points on this clone: The sample holds other DNA sequences that translate to the same CDR3. The rearrangement uses TRBV7-9 and TRBJ2-1, with 8 positions matching TRBD2. V trimming: 2 bases; J trimming: 0 bases; junction bases outside the gene matches: 3. There are 16 residues in the CDR3. From germline, CDR1 is SEHNR and CDR2 FQNEAQ (reference sequence). CDR3 sequence: CASSLSLAGSYNEQFF. Here the CDR3 DNA reads TGTGCCAGCAGCTTATCCCTAGCGGGCTCCTACAATGAGCAGTTCTTC.